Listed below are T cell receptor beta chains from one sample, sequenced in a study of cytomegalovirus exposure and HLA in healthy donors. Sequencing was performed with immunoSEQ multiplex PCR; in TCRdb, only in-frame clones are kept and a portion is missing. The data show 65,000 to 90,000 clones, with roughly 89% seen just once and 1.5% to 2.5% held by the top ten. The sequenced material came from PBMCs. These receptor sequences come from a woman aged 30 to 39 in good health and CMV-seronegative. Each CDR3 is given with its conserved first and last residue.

cdr3_aa: CASSFDPSGSEEQYF; cdr3_length: 15; j_call: TRBJ2-7; v_call: TRBV7-2
cdr3_aa: CASSIQGLYGYTF; cdr3_length: 13; j_call: TRBJ1-2; v_call: TRBV19
cdr3_aa: CSSSFDSGQGASEKLFF; cdr3_length: 17; j_call: TRBJ1-4; v_call: TRBV7-9
cdr3_aa: CASRSSGNFHEQFF; cdr3_length: 14; j_call: TRBJ2-1; v_call: TRBV6-5
cdr3_aa: CASSGTLASAQETQYF; cdr3_length: 16; j_call: TRBJ2-5; v_call: TRBV9
cdr3_aa: CSVDRVYGYTF; cdr3_length: 11; j_call: TRBJ1-2; v_call: TRBV29-1
cdr3_aa: CASSLEFRGQDEQYF; cdr3_length: 15; j_call: TRBJ2-7; v_call: TRBV11-3
cdr3_aa: CASSLTGSNEQYF; cdr3_length: 13; j_call: TRBJ2-7; v_call: TRBV5-1
cdr3_aa: CASSRGQGREKLFF; cdr3_length: 14; j_call: TRBJ1-4; v_call: TRBV14
cdr3_aa: CASSNTGGSGANVLTF; cdr3_length: 16; j_call: TRBJ2-6; v_call: TRBV19